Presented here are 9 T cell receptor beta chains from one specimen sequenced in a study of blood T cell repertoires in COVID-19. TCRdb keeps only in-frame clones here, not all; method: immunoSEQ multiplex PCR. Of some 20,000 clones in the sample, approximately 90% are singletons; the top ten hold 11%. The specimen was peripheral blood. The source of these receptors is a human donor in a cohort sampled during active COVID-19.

CDR3 amino acids: CASSLSRNEQFF. CDR3 nucleotide sequence: TGTGCCAGCAGTTTATCCCGCAATGAGCAGTTCTTC. This chain links TRBV27 with TRBJ2-1; D not resolved. V shed 0 bases and J shed 6 bases, with 3 bases lying between them. Germline-derived CDR1 and CDR2 are MNHEY and SMNVEV (reference sequence). The CDR3 runs to 12 residues.

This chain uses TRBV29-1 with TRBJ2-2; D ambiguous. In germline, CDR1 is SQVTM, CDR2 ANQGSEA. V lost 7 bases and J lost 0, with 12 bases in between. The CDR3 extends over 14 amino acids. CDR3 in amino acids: CSALRGPNTGELFF. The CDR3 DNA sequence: TGCAGCGCCCTGAGAGGTCCGAACACCGGGGAGCTGTTTTTT.

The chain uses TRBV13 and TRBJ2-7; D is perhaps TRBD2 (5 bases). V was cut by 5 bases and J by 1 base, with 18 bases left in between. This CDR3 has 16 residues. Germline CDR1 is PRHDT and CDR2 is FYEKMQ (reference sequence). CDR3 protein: CASSPPGSLGSYEQYF. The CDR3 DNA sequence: TGTGCCAGCAGCCCACCGGGGTCACTAGGGTCCTACGAGCAGTACTTC.

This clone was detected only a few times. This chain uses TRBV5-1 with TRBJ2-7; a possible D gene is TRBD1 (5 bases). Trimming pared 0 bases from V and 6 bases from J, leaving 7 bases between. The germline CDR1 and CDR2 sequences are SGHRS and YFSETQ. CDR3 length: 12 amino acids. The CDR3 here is CASSLAQGEQYF. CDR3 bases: TGCGCCAGCAGCTTGGCGCAGGGCGAGCAGTACTTC.

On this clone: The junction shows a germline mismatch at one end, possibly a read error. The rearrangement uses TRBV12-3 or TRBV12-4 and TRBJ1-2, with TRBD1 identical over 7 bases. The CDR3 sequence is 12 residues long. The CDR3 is CASSLASGTAGF. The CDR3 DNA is TGTGCCAGCAGTTTAGCCTCCGGGACAGCAGGCTTC.

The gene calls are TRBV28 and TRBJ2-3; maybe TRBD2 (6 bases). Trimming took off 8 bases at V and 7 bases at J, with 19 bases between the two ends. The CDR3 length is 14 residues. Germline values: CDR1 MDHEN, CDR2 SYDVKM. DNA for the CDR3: TGTGCCAGCCGTGGGGGACTCCTTTTATATACGCAGTATTTT. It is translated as CASRGGLLLYTQYF.

CDR3 sequence reads: CASSWGRQTDTQYF. CDR3 DNA sequence: TGCGCCAGCAGCTGGGGGCGGCAGACAGATACGCAGTATTTT. The rearrangement joins TRBV5-1 to TRBJ2-3; D might be TRBD1 (6 bases). The CDR3 loop spans 14 amino acids. Germline CDR1 and CDR2: SGHRS and YFSETQ. V shed 3 bases and J shed 3 bases, with 11 bases lying between them. Complete variable domain (other parts from reference TRBV5-1 and TRBJ2-3): KAGVTQTPRYLIKTRGQQVTLSCSPISGHRSVSWYQQTPGQGLQFLFEYFSETQRNKGNFPGRFSGRQFSNSRSEMNVSTLELGDSALYLCASSWGRQTDTQYFGPGTRLTVL.

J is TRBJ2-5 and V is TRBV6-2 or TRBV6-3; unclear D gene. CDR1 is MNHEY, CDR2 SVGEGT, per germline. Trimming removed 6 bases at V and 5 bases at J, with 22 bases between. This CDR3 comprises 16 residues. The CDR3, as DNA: TGTGCCAGCAGCCCTATTCCTTCTCTGGCCGGGGAGACCCAGTACTTC. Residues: CASSPIPSLAGETQYF.

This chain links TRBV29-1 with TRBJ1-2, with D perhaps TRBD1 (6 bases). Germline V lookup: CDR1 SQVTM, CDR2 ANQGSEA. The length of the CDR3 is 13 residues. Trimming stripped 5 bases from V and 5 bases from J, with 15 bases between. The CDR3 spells CSVSGQGLYGYTF. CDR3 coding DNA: TGCAGCGTTTCGGGACAAGGCTTATATGGCTACACCTTC.